A single sample is the source of the 12 T cell receptor beta chains below, sequenced in a study of CD8+ T cells in alopecia areata. Extracted from the samples, RNA was reverse transcribed into cDNA to serve as the sequencing template. Clones were read by immunoSEQ multiplex PCR, and TCRdb kept only the in-frame ones, dropping some. The repertoire consists of approximately 210,000 clones, with about 64% occurring once and the leading ten covering around 4%. Sample treatment: oral pan-JAK inhibitor, 5-10 mg twice daily. The source was CD4+ T cells sorted from blood, collected at week 4, from a patient treated with tofacitinib. These receptors originate from a human donor with alopecia areata.

This chain joins TRBV12-5 and TRBJ1-1, with D possibly being TRBD1 (5 bases). Looked up from germline, CDR1 is LGHNT and CDR2 is FRNRAP. The V end lost 5 bases, the J end lost 3 bases, and 10 bases lay between the germline ends. CDR3 size: 13 residues. The CDR3 spells CASGRDSYTEAFF. The CDR3 DNA is TGTGCTAGTGGTAGGGACTCCTACACTGAAGCTTTCTTT. The full variable domain, rest sourced from reference TRBV12-5 and TRBJ1-1, is DARVTQTPRHKVTEMGQEVTMRCQPILGHNTVFWYRQTMMQGLELLAYFRNRAPLDDSGMPKDRFSAEMPDATLATLKIQPSEPRDSAVYFCASGRDSYTEAFFGQGTRLTVV.

This sequence joins TRBV10-3 and TRBJ1-6, with 10 nucleotides matching TRBD1. The trim removed 0 bases at V and 7 bases at J, leaving 0 bases unmatched. The CDR3 runs 15 residues. CDR1 and CDR2 from the germline V gene are ENHRY and SYGVKD. CDR3 nucleotides: TGTGCCATCAGTGAGTCGGGACAGGGGAATTCACCCCTCCACTTT. Translating gives CAISESGQGNSPLHF.

This rearrangement joins TRBV29-1 to TRBJ2-5; either TRBD1 or TRBD2 may fit D (5 bases each). The CDR3 loop spans 14 amino acids. CDR1 SQVTM and CDR2 ANQGSEA come from the germline V gene. V dropped 5 bases and J dropped 5 bases, with 18 bases sitting between them. Written as DNA, the CDR3 is TGCAGCGTTACGGGGCCCTTAACGAGGGAGACCCAGTACTTC. Translation: CSVTGPLTRETQYF.

The rearrangement uses TRBV2 and TRBJ2-5; D unresolved. Germline loops: CDR1 SNHLY, CDR2 FYNNEI. This CDR3 is built from 11 residues. V dropped 7 bases and J dropped 5 bases, with 8 bases sitting between them. The DNA of the CDR3 is TGTGCCAGCACGGCTGGCGAGACCCAGTACTTC. Translating gives CASTAGETQYF.

This chain joins TRBV6-5 and TRBJ2-4; 8 bases are a match to TRBD2. Trimming cost V 4 bases and J 6 bases; bases outside gene matches: 11. This CDR3 has 16 residues. The germline CDR1 and CDR2 sequences are MNHEY and SVGAGI. The CDR3: CASSSPGGERGNIQYF. CDR3 DNA sequence: TGTGCCAGCAGTTCACCGGGAGGGGAGCGAGGAAACATTCAGTACTTC.

The rearrangement joins TRBV9 to TRBJ1-3; 7 bases match TRBD1. This CDR3 has 17 residues. The trim removed 3 bases at V and 0 bases at J, leaving 9 bases unmatched. CDR1 SGDLS and CDR2 YYNGEE come from the germline V gene. The CDR3: CASSADREHLSGNTIYF. The CDR3, as DNA: TGTGCCAGCAGCGCTGACAGGGAACACCTCTCTGGAAACACCATATATTTT.

This chain connects TRBV7-3 to TRBJ1-1; TRBD1 matches 8 bases. The V segment lost 5 bases and the J segment 0 bases; nucleotides outside the gene matches: 2. The CDR3 runs 14 residues. Germline V gene sequence: CDR1 SGHTA, CDR2 FQGTGA. The CDR3 loop reads CASSRQGLNTEAFF. Here the CDR3 DNA reads TGTGCCAGCAGCCGACAGGGGTTGAACACTGAAGCTTTCTTT.

The gene calls are TRBV2 and TRBJ2-2; TRBD1 matches at 8 bases. This CDR3 has 17 amino acids. The germline V gene encodes CDR1 SNHLY and CDR2 FYNNEI. Losses at the gene ends were 6 bases for V and 1 base for J; bases not matched to a gene: 10. The chain's CDR3 is CASRTPPGQGNTGELFF. The CDR3 DNA follows: TGTGCCAGCAGAACGCCCCCTGGACAGGGGAACACCGGGGAGCTGTTTTTT.

CDR3 nucleotides: TGTGCCAGCAGTTTTCCAGACAGACCTGAGGCCCAGTACTTC. Its translation: CASSFPDRPEAQYF. The rearrangement uses TRBV28 and TRBJ2-5; the D gene is possibly TRBD1 (5 bases). Germline V gene data show CDR1 as MDHEN and CDR2 as SYDVKM. The CDR3 contains 14 residues. V lost 3 bases and J lost 9, with 17 bases in between.

J is TRBJ2-1 and V is TRBV7-9, with 9 bases lining up with TRBD2. The germline V gene encodes CDR1 SEHNR and CDR2 FQNEAQ (reference sequence). This CDR3 comprises 15 residues. Trimming cost V 5 bases and J 4 bases; bases outside gene matches: 6. The CDR3 is CASSISGGRYNEQFF. CDR3 in DNA: TGTGCCAGCAGCATTAGCGGGGGCCGATACAATGAGCAGTTCTTC.

About this clone itself: This may stem from a read error, because a much larger clone lies one nucleotide away. V is TRBV6-5 and J is TRBJ1-5; 8 bases agree with TRBD1. J gave up 2 bases and V 6 bases, and 3 bases lay outside the gene matches. The CDR3 is made up of 14 amino acids. Looked up from germline, CDR1 is MNHEY and CDR2 is SVGAGI. CDR3 sequence (DNA): TGTGCCAGCAGCCAGACAGGGGGCAATCAGCCCCAGCATTTT. It codes for CASSQTGGNQPQHF.

The rearrangement links TRBV30 to TRBJ1-6; no definite D call. Trimming took 2 bases from V and 6 from J, leaving 11 bases between them. From germline, CDR1 is GTSNPN and CDR2 SVGIG (reference sequence). The CDR3 contains 14 residues. The CDR3 here is CAWSPKTSNSPLHF. The CDR3 DNA follows: TGTGCCTGGAGTCCAAAGACCAGTAATTCACCCCTCCACTTT.